Below, one T cell receptor beta chain is given with its context. Its specificity is not known. This may be a read error, as it is one base from a much larger clone. With RNA at 10%, 30% or 50%, naive CD8 libraries came from roughly 20,000 to 1,000,000 sorted cells. This entry is derived from a study of molecular identifiers for immune sequencing clone quantification. Study in general: Replicate experiments divided RNA from around 18,000 or 91,000 naive CD8 cells into five parts and sequenced four. Whole-study findings and limits: Among effectors, clones above 20 RNA copies held over 98% of molecules; among naive cells, under 1%.

TCR libraries were built in bulk with a published protocol and specific TCR primers. TCRdb independently ran MiXCR on the PCR reads; one entry per CDR3 protein. The data contain 65,000 or so distinct CDR3 sequences, around 20% of them seen just once; the ten biggest clones take up around 1.5%. CDR1 is SGHVS and CDR2 is FQNEAQ in the germline V gene. The CDR3 is 13 amino acids. The sequencing sample was made of naive CD8+ T cells from blood, with Jurkat cell RNA spiked in. Subset: FACS-sorted CD8+CD4-CCR7+CD45RA+ naive T cells. V is TRBV7-8 and J is TRBJ2-5; 7 nucleotides agree with TRBD2. The sequence came from a human donor in good health. Some libraries in this study had Jurkat cell RNA spiked in. CDR3 coding DNA: TGTGCCTGCAGGTCGGGGGGAGAAGAGACCCAGTACTTC. It yields the protein CACRSGGEETQYF.